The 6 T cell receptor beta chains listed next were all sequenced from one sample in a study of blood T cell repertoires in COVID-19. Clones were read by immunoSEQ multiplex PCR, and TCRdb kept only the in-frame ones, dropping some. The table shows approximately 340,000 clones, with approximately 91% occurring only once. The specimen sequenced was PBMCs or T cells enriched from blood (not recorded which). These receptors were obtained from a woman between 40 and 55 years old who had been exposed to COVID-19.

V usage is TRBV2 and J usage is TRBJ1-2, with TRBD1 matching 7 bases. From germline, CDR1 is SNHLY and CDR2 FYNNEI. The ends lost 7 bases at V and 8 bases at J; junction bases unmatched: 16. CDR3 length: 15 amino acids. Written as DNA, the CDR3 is TGTGCCAGCATCCATCCTGACAGGGCCGCGGGAGGCTACACCTTC. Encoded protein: CASIHPDRAAGGYTF. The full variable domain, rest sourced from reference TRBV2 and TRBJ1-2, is EPEVTQTPSHQVTQMGQEVILRCVPISNHLYFYWYRQILGQKVEFLVSFYNNEISEKSEIFDDQFSVERPDGSNFTLKIRSTKLEDSAMYFCASIHPDRAAGGYTFGSGTRLTVV.

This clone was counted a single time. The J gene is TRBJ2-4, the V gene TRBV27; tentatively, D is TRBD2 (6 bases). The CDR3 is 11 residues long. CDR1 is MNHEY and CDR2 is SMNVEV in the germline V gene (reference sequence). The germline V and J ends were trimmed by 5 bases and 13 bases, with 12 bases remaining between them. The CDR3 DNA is TGTGCCAGCAGTAGCGGAGGGGTCCAGTACTTC. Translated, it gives CASSSGGVQYF.

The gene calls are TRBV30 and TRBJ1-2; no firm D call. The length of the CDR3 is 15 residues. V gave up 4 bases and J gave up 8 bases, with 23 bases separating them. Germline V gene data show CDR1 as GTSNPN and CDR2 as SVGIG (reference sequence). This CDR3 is CAWKRDGNPAGGYTF. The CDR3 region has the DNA TGTGCCTGGAAGCGGGATGGAAACCCGGCCGGAGGCTACACCTTC.

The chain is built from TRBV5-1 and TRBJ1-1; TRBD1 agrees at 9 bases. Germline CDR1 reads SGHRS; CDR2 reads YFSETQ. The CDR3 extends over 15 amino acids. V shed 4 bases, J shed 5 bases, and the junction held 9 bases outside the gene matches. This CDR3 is CASSKGQGGGTEAFF. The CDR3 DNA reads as TGCGCCAGCAGCAAGGGACAGGGTGGGGGGACTGAAGCTTTCTTT.

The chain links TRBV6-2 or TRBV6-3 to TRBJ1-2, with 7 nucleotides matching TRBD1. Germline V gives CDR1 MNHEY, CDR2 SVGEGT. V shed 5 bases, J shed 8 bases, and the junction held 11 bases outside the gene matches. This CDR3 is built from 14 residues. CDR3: CASSRIRDSWGYTF. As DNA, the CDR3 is TGTGCCAGCAGTCGAATCCGGGACAGTTGGGGCTACACCTTC.

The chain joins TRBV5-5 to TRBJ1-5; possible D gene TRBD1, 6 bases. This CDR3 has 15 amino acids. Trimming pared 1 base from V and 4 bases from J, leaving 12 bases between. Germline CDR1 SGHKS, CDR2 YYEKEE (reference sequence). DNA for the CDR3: TGTGCCAGCAGCTTGTGGACAGAGCCTAATCAGCCCCAGCATTTT. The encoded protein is CASSLWTEPNQPQHF. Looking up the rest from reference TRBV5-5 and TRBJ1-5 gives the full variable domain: DAGVTQSPTHLIKTRGQQVTLRCSPISGHKSVSWYQQVLGQGPQFIFQYYEKEERGRGNFPDRFSARQFPNYSSELNVNALLLGDSALYLCASSLWTEPNQPQHFGDGTRLSIL.